This T cell receptor (beta chain) was retrieved from a study of blood T cell repertoires in COVID-19. Per the original data handling: Using reference gene primer amplification, nucleated cell counts were estimated. Clones were sequenced by immunoSEQ multiplex PCR, and TCRdb holds only the in-frame ones, with some missing. The V and J calls and clone size are taken from that table; D and trimming were inferred from the DNA. This sample carries roughly 150,000 clones, about nine tenths of them seen once, and the ten largest clones take 2% to 3%. Germline V gene sequence: CDR1 KGHSH, CDR2 LQKENI. This CDR3 has 17 residues. The V and J ends lost 3 bases and 0 bases respectively, with 15 bases between them.

The sample taken for sequencing was peripheral blood. The sequence derives from a woman in her seventies with acute or convalescent COVID-19. The rearrangement links TRBV18 to TRBJ1-5, with TRBD1 as a possible D gene (5 bases). CDR3 nucleotides: TGTGCCAGCTCACCCCAAGGAACAGGAAATAGCAATCAGCCCCAGCATTTT. As protein: CASSPQGTGNSNQPQHF.